One sample yielded the 2 T cell receptor beta chains listed below, sequenced in a study of cytomegalovirus exposure and HLA in healthy donors. Assay: immunoSEQ multiplex PCR; the TCRdb copy retains only in-frame clones and omits some. The data hold 120,000 to 150,000 clones, with almost 90% observed a single time. Sequencing input: PBMCs. The receptors come from a woman aged 18-29 years in good health and CMV-seropositive.

This clone was detected only once. The chain couples TRBV19 to TRBJ1-6; 7 nucleotides match TRBD1. The CDR3 loop spans 16 amino acids. After removal of 3 bases from V and 9 bases from J, the junction contained 11 bases not matched to a gene. Looked up from germline, CDR1 is LNHDA and CDR2 is SQIVND (reference sequence). In nucleotides, the CDR3 is TGTGCCAGTAGTATTCGTCGTGACAGGGTCGTTTCACCCCTCCACTTT. Its protein is CASSIRRDRVVSPLHF.

This chain connects TRBV28 to TRBJ1-5; 7 bases line up with TRBD1. CDR1 is MDHEN and CDR2 is SYDVKM in the germline V gene. The CDR3 totals 17 residues. V dropped 3 bases and J dropped 1; count of bases not matched to a gene: 9. CDR3 in DNA: TGTGCCAGCAGTTTCCTACAGGGGCTTCAAAGCAATCAGCCCCAGCATTTT. It is translated as CASSFLQGLQSNQPQHF.